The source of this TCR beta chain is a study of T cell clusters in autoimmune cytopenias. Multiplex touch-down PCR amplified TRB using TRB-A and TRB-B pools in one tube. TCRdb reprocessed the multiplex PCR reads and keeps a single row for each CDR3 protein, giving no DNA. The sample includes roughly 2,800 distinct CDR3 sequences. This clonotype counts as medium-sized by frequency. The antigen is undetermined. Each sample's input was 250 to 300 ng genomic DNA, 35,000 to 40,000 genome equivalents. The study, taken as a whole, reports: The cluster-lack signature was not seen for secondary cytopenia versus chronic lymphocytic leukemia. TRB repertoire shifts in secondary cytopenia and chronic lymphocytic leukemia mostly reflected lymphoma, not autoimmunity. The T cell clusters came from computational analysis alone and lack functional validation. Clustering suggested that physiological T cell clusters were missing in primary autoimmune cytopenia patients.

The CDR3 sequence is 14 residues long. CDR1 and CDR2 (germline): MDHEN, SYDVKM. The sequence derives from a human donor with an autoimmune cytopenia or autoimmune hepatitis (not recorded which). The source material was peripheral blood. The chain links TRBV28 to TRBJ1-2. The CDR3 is CASRWAGLNYGYTF.